These 10 T cell receptor beta chains came from one sample sequenced in a study of T cells in Graves' hyperthyroidism and ophthalmopathy. RNA transcripts gave rise to amplified TCR beta CDR3 regions. The HTBI primer set served for first-round RT-PCR of the TCR CDR3. TCRdb analysed the multiplex PCR reads with MiXCR anew, one entry per CDR3 protein. The sample lists around 700,000 distinct CDR3 sequences, just over 35% occurring once. Source material: blood. These receptor sequences come from a woman aged 40 to 50 with Graves' hyperthyroidism.

There are a few counts of this clonotype. The V and J genes are TRBV7-9 and TRBJ1-1, with D possibly being TRBD1 (5 bases). CDR1 SEHNR and CDR2 FQNEAQ come from the germline V gene (reference sequence). V was cut by 7 bases and J by 4 bases, with 13 bases left in between. The length of the CDR3 is 13 residues. The CDR3 DNA follows: TGTGCCAGCACCCCCGGGGCGGGCACTGAAGCTTTCTTT. This translates into CASTPGAGTEAFF.

This CDR3 reads CAISESGQHYGYTF. For the CDR3, the DNA is TGTGCCATCAGTGAGTCCGGACAGCACTATGGCTACACCTTC. The J gene is TRBJ1-2, the V gene TRBV10-3; TRBD1 might be the D (6 bases). CDR3 length: 14 amino acids. From germline, CDR1 is ENHRY and CDR2 SYGVKD. V was pared by 0 bases and J by 3 bases, with 8 bases between.

This clonotype was detected many times. The rearrangement links TRBV12-3 or TRBV12-4 to TRBJ2-2; the D is unclear. The CDR3 length is 12 residues. V shed 4 bases and J shed 5 bases, with 5 bases lying between them. CDR3 nucleotide sequence: TGTGCCAGCAGTTCTGGGACCGGGGAGCTGTTTTTT. Its protein product is CASSSGTGELFF.

The gene calls are TRBV20-1 and TRBJ1-2; 8 bases align to TRBD1. The junction had 3 bases not matched to a gene; V was cut back by 0 bases and J by 3 bases. CDR1 DFQATT and CDR2 SNEGSKA come from the germline V gene (reference sequence). The length of the CDR3 is 14 residues. CDR3 DNA: TGCAGTGCTAGAGAATCACAGGGGGACTATGGCTACACCTTC. Encoded protein: CSARESQGDYGYTF.

This chain's CDR3 is CATSDPKGGLHQPQHF. CDR3 nucleotides: TGTGCCACCAGTGACCCAAAAGGGGGGTTACATCAGCCCCAGCATTTT. This rearrangement joins TRBV24-1 to TRBJ1-5; D might be TRBD1 (6 bases). The ends were cut back, 4 bases at V and 5 bases at J, with 17 bases in the middle. CDR3 length: 16 residues. Germline values: CDR1 KGHDR, CDR2 SFDVKD.

This clonotype has at least ten counts. This chain joins TRBV20-1 and TRBJ2-7; D might be TRBD2 (6 bases). CDR1 is DFQATT, CDR2 SNEGSKA, per germline (reference sequence). The V gene lost 4 bases and the J gene lost 2 bases, with 9 bases spanning the gap. The CDR3 length is 12 residues. The CDR3 is CSAKAGPYEQYF. CDR3 DNA: TGCAGTGCTAAGGCGGGACCCTACGAGCAGTACTTC.

Ten or more counts support this clonotype. The CDR3 region has the DNA TGTGCCAGTAGTATAGCCGGGTCTTATTCACCCCTCCACTTT. Amino acids: CASSIAGSYSPLHF. V is TRBV19 and J is TRBJ1-6; no clear D gene. The CDR3 is 14 amino acids. Between the trimmed V and J ends, which lost 1 base and 8 bases, there was a span of 9 bases. Per the germline V gene, CDR1 is LNHDA and CDR2 is SQIVND (reference sequence).

This clonotype was detected only once. The CDR3 does not end in the conserved phenylalanine or tryptophan, so this is likely a read error. The CDR3 DNA sequence: TGTGCCAGCACCCCGACTAGGCACCAAGAGACCCAGTACCTC. Protein: CASTPTRHQETQYL. This chain links TRBV7-2 with TRBJ2-5, with a possible D match to TRBD2 (6 bases). From germline, CDR1 is SGHTA and CDR2 FQGNSA. The CDR3 is 14 residues long. V gave up 7 bases and J gave up 0 bases, with 12 bases separating them.

The J gene is TRBJ2-7, the V gene TRBV19; 11 nucleotides agree with TRBD1. The better agreement between TRBJ2-5 and the DNA end casts doubt on the J call. The CDR3 is made up of 15 amino acids. Per germline, CDR1 LNHDA and CDR2 SQIVND (reference sequence). Here the CDR3 reads CASSIGDRGGETQYF. The CDR3 DNA is TGTGCCAGTAGTATAGGGGACAGGGGGGGAGAGACCCAGTACTTC.

The chain combines TRBV20-1 with TRBJ2-5, with D tentatively TRBD2 (5 bases). Per the germline V gene, CDR1 is DFQATT and CDR2 is SNEGSKA (reference sequence). V gave up 5 bases and J gave up 3 bases, with 13 bases separating them. The CDR3 spans 13 residues. The CDR3 protein is CSAPESGKETQYF. The CDR3 DNA reads TGCAGTGCTCCCGAGTCGGGGAAAGAGACCCAGTACTTC.